This T cell receptor beta chain stems from a study of cytotoxic CD8 clonotypes in ibrutinib-treated CLL. Turning to the study itself: The patient breakdown showed fewer than 12 relapsed/refractory and roughly 14 treatment-naive cases, with fewer than 18 IGHV unmutated. Findings of the study overall: Public clonotypes, an uncommon group, contracted or remained stable on treatment. Baseline clonality, above age-matched healthy donor levels, tracked circulating CD8+ T-cell counts.

TCRdb's copy holds only in-frame clones and misses some; the assay was immunoSEQ multiplex PCR. Among 45,000 or so clones listed, about 70% were seen once. On this clone: Its antigen is currently unknown.

Per the germline V gene, CDR1 is SGDLS and CDR2 is YYNGEE. The CDR3 covers 15 residues. V lost 4 bases to trimming and J lost 0 bases, with 13 bases between them. About 2.2 micrograms of genomic DNA (from cryopreserved PBMCs) were used for TCR beta libraries. This chain links TRBV9 with TRBJ1-1; tentative D call: TRBD1 (5 bases). The sample consisted of PBMCs, taken after 12 months of ibrutinib treatment. The origin of this receptor is a human donor with chronic lymphocytic leukemia. CDR3 coding DNA: TGTGCCAGCAGCCCCCTAGGAGGGGTGAACACTGAAGCTTTCTTT. This codes for CASSPLGGVNTEAFF.